The rows below give T cell receptor beta chains drawn from one sample of a study of monozygotic twins with inflammatory bowel disease. Reprocessing the 5' RACE reads, TCRdb reports a single entry for every CDR3 protein and omits DNA. The sample includes around 40,000 distinct CDR3 sequences. The sequenced material came from blood. Source of these receptors: a human donor with ulcerative colitis or Crohn's disease, or a healthy co-twin of an affected twin (not recorded which). CDR3s include the opening cysteine and the closing phenylalanine or tryptophan.

CDR3 length: 15
J gene: TRBJ2-7
V gene: TRBV19
CDR3 protein: CASSGTGSSSYEQYF

CDR3 length: 16
J gene: TRBJ2-5
V gene: TRBV28
CDR3 protein: CASSPGAKWQLETQYF

CDR3 length: 15
J gene: TRBJ1-6
V gene: TRBV5-1
CDR3 protein: CASSSFRDRAGTLHF

CDR3 length: 13
J gene: TRBJ2-2
V gene: TRBV20-1
CDR3 protein: CSAGGRGTGELFF

CDR3 length: 17
J gene: TRBJ2-6
V gene: TRBV9
CDR3 protein: CASSVDPQGSGANVLTF

CDR3 length: 11
J gene: TRBJ1-1
V gene: TRBV12-3/TRBV12-4
CDR3 protein: CASSFLSEAFF

CDR3 length: 12
J gene: TRBJ2-3
V gene: TRBV7-6
CDR3 protein: CASSLAADTQYF

CDR3 length: 13
J gene: TRBJ2-7
V gene: TRBV2
CDR3 protein: CASSGDSGGQQYF

CDR3 length: 14
J gene: TRBJ2-7
V gene: TRBV18
CDR3 protein: CASSPRRTKDEQYF

CDR3 length: 14
J gene: TRBJ1-5
V gene: TRBV7-8
CDR3 protein: CASSTGAYNQPQHF

CDR3 length: 15
J gene: TRBJ1-4
V gene: TRBV20-1
CDR3 protein: CSAWRQQEFNEKLFF

CDR3 length: 12
J gene: TRBJ2-7
V gene: TRBV7-2
CDR3 protein: CASSLVGYEQYF